Below, one T cell receptor beta chain is given with its context. In the source study's methods: Estimates of nucleated cell counts were drawn from the amplification of reference gene primers. Clones were read by immunoSEQ multiplex PCR, and TCRdb kept only the in-frame ones, dropping some. V, J and clone size were drawn from that table, and D and trimming were deduced from the DNA. The table shows under 250,000 clones, with roughly 87% occurring only once. This entry comes from a study of blood T cell repertoires in COVID-19. Looking at the study overall: The study drew acute and convalescent COVID-19 samples from the United States, Italy and Spain. PBMCs, B-cell-depleted T cells, or T cells were the source of the cDNA or gDNA that made up the material.

The CDR3 contains 15 residues. Trimming shortened V by 2 bases and J by 2 bases, and 12 bases separated the two germline ends. CDR1 MNHEY and CDR2 SVGAGI come from the germline V gene. The chain is built from TRBV6-5 and TRBJ1-2; D is unclear. The receptor was isolated from a man aged 18-30 years with active or convalescent COVID-19. The sequencing input was peripheral blood. The CDR3 bases are TGTGCCAGCAGTTACGCGGTCGCAGACAACTATGGCTACACCTTC. Translating gives CASSYAVADNYGYTF.